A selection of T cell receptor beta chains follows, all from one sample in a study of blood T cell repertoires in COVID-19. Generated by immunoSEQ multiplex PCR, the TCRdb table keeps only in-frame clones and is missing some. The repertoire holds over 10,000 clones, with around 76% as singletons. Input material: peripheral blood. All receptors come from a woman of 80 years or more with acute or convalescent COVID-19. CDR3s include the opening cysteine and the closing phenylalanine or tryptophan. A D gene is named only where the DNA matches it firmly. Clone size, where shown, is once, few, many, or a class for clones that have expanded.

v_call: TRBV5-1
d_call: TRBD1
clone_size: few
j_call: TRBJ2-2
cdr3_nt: TGCGCCAGCAGCGATGACAGGGGCAACACCGGGGAGCTGTTTTTT
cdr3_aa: CASSDDRGNTGELFF

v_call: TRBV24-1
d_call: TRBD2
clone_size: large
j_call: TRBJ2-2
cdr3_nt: TGTGCCACCAGTGACTCCGGGACTAGCGAACCTTCAGGGGAGCTGTTTTTT
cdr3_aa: CATSDSGTSEPSGELFF

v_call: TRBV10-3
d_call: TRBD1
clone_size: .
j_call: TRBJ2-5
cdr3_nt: TGTGCCATCAGTGGGAGCTGGACAGGGGGAGAAGAGACCCAGTACTTC
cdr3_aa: CAISGSWTGGEETQYF

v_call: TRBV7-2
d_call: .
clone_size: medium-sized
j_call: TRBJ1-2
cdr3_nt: TGTGCCAGCAGCTTAGCGCCACAGGGCATCCATTTTCGTGGCTACACCTTC
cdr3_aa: CASSLAPQGIHFRGYTF

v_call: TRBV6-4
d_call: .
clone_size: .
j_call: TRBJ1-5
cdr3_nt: TGTGCCAGCAGTGACAATGGAGGAAGCAATCAGCCCCAGCATTTT
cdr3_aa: CASSDNGGSNQPQHF

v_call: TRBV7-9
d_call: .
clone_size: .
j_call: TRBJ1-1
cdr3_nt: TGTGCCAGCAGCCCCCGAGGCAGGGACACTGAAGCTTTCTTT
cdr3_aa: CASSPRGRDTEAFF

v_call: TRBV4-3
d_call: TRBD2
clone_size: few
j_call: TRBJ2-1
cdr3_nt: TGCGCCAGCAGCCAAGAAATTGGCGGGGGCTACAATGAGCAGTTCTTC
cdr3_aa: CASSQEIGGGYNEQFF

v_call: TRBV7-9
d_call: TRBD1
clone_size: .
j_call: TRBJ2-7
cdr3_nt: TGTGCCAGCAGCTTAGCCTGGACAGGAGCCTACGAGCAGTACTTC
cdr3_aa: CASSLAWTGAYEQYF

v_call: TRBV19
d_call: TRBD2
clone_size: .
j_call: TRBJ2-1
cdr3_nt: TGTGCCACCCTGGGGCTAGCGGGATTCGGATTCAATGAGCAGTTCTTC
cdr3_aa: CATLGLAGFGFNEQFF

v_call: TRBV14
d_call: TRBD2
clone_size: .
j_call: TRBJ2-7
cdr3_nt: TGTGCCAGCAGCCGCTTCGGGGGGTCCGCCTACGAGCAGTACTTC
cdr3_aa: CASSRFGGSAYEQYF

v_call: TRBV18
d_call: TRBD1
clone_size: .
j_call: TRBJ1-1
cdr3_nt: TGTGCCAGCTCACCGGGACAGTTGAACACTGAAGCTTTCTTT
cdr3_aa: CASSPGQLNTEAFF

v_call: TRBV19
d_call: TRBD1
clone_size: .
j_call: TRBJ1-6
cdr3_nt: TGTGCCAGTACCGACAGGGGCCCTAGCTCCTATAATTCACCCCTCCACTTT
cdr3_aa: CASTDRGPSSYNSPLHF

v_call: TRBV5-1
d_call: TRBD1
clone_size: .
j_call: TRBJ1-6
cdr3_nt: TGCGCCAGCAGCGGGCGGACAGGGAACGATTCACCCCTCCACTTT
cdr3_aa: CASSGRTGNDSPLHF

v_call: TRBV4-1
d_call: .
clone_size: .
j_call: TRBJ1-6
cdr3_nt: TGCGCCAGCAGCCAAGATTGGGCCTTCTCGAGCTCCTATAATTCACCCCTCCACTTT
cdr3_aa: CASSQDWAFSSSYNSPLHF

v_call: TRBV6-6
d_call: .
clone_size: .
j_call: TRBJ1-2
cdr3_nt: TGTGCCAGCAGTCAACCCACAGGCCAGGCCTATGGCTACACCTTC
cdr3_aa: CASSQPTGQAYGYTF

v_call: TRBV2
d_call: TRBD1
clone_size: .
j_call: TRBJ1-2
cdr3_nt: TGTGCCAGCACTACGAACCCCAGACAGGGGGCAACGAACTATGGCTACACCTTC
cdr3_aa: CASTTNPRQGATNYGYTF

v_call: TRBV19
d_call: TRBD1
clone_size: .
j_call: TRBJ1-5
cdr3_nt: TGTGCCAGTAGTATAGAATTCCGCAGGGGGCGGGAGCCCCAGCATTTT
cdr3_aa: CASSIEFRRGREPQHF

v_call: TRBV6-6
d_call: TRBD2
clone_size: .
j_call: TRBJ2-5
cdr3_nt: TGTGCCAGCAGTTACCCAAGCACTAGCGGGCTTGAGACCCAGTACTTC
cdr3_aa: CASSYPSTSGLETQYF

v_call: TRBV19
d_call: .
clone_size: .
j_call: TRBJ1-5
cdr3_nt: TGTGCCAGTAGTACCACCGGGACACTTAATAGGCCCCAGCATTTT
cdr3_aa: CASSTTGTLNRPQHF

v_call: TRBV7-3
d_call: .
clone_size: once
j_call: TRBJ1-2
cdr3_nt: TGTGCCAGCAGCCCCCAGGGGAACTATGGCTACACCTTC
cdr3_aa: CASSPQGNYGYTF

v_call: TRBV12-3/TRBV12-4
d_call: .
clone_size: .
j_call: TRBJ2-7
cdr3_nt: TGTGCCAGCCGTCTATTCGGCGAGCAGTACTTC
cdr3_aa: CASRLFGEQYF

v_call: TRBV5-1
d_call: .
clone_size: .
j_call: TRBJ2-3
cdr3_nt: TGCGCCAGCAGCCCGGGGGAACAGCAGACGCAGTATTTT
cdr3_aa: CASSPGEQQTQYF

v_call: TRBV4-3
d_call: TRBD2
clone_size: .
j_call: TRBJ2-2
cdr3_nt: TGCGCCAGCAGCCAAGGGTTAGCGGGGGGGGCCATGCACACCGGGGAGCTGTTTTTT
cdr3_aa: CASSQGLAGGAMHTGELFF

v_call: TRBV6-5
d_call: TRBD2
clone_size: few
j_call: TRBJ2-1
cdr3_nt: TGTGCCAGCAGTTACTCGTCTAGCGGGGGGGACAATGAGCAGTTCTTC
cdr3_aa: CASSYSSSGGDNEQFF

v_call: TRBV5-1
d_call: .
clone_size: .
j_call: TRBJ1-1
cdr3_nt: TGCGCCAGCAGCTTGGACACAGTGAACACTGAAGCTTTCTTT
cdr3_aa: CASSLDTVNTEAFF

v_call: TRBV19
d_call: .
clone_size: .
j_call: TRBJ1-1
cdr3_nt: TGTGCCAGTAGTATCCGCGGGACGGCTGAAGCTTTCTTT
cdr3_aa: CASSIRGTAEAFF

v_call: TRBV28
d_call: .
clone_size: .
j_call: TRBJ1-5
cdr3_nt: TGTGCCAGCAGCTCTACAGGGACGCGTCAGCCCCAGCATTTT
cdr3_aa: CASSSTGTRQPQHF

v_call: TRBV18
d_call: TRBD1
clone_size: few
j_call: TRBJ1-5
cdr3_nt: TGTGCCAGCTCACCGACCAGGGGGACATCCAATCAGCCCCAGCATTTT
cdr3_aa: CASSPTRGTSNQPQHF

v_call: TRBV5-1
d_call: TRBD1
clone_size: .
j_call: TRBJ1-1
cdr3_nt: TGCGCCAGCAGACGAGACAGGGCGGCTGAAGCTTTCTTT
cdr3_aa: CASRRDRAAEAFF

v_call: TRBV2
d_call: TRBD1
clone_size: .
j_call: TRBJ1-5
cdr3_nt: TGTGCCAGCAGAGTGGGGACAGGGAGCAATCAGCCCCAGCATTTT
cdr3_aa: CASRVGTGSNQPQHF

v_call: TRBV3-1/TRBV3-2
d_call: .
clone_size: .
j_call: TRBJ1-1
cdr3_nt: TGTGCCAGCAGCGTCCAGGGTGCGAACACTGAAGCTTTCTTT
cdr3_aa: CASSVQGANTEAFF

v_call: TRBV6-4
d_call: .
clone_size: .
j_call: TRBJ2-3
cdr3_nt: TGTGCCAGCAGTGACAAGGGGGGGAGCACAGATACGCAGTATTTT
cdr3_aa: CASSDKGGSTDTQYF

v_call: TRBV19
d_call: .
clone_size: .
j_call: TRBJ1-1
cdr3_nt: TGTGCCAGTAGTAGGAGGGGAGGGGACACTGAAGCTTTCTTT
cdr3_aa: CASSRRGGDTEAFF

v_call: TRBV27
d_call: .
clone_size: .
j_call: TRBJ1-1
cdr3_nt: TGTGCCAGCAGTTTATTTAGAGGGTCCACTGAAGCTTTCTTT
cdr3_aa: CASSLFRGSTEAFF

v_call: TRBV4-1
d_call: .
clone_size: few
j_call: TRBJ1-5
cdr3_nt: TGCGCCAGCAGCCAAGATATGGCAGGGAGGAATCAGCCCCAGCATTTT
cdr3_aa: CASSQDMAGRNQPQHF

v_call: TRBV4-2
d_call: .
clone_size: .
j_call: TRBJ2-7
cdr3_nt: TGTGCCAGCAGCCAAGGGGGCCAAACCTCCTACGAGCAGTACTTC
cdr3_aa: CASSQGGQTSYEQYF

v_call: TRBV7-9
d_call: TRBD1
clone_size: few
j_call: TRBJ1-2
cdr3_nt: TGTGCCAGCAGCTTTACCGGGACAGGGTGGGGCTACACCTTC
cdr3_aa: CASSFTGTGWGYTF

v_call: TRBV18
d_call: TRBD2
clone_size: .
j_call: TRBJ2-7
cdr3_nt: TGCGCCCCCGCGGGACTCGCGGGGGGGGGCCTCGAGCAGTACTTC
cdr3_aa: CAPAGLAGGGLEQYF